This T cell receptor beta chain emerged from a study of shared clonotypes between healthy human individuals. Here immunoSEQ multiplex PCR was the method, and the copy in TCRdb shows in-frame clones only, minus some. The sample lists around 690,000 clones, around 90% seen once, with around a third in the top ten. Sequencing was carried out using memory CD8+ T cells from PBMCs. The sample's subset: CD45RO+ cells pooled with CCR7-negative TemRA cells. The sequence was obtained from a man aged 18 to 29 in good health. Some clones in this sample may be carry-over from other donors' samples.

The CDR3 nucleotides are TGTGCCAGCAGTTTTCACCTATCGAACAGGGATTTGGGCTACACCTTC. Translated: CASSFHLSNRDLGYTF. V and J are TRBV28 and TRBJ1-2; maybe TRBD1 (6 bases). V lost 3 bases, J lost 8 bases, and 22 bases lay in between. Germline V gene data show CDR1 as MDHEN and CDR2 as SYDVKM. This CDR3 is 16 amino acids long.